One sample yielded the 21 T cell receptor beta chains listed below, sequenced in a study of CD8 T cells in ankylosing spondylitis. TCRdb fed the 5' RACE reads into MiXCR, producing one record per CDR3 protein. The table lists about 450,000 distinct CDR3 sequences, 26% of them singletons. No antigen is known for these receptors. Study-level results: Seemingly distinctive of ankylosing spondylitis blood was a TCR beta motif formed by eight highly homologous variants.

The source material was blood, either unsorted or a sorted T cell fraction (not recorded which). The receptor set was obtained from a male donor with ankylosing spondylitis.

The gene calls are TRBV25-1 and TRBJ2-7, with 8 nucleotides matching TRBD2. After removal of 2 bases from V and 0 bases from J, the junction contained 9 bases not matched to a gene. Germline CDR1 is MGHDK and CDR2 is SYGVNS. CDR3 size: 17 residues. The CDR3 loop reads CASSERWLAGLSYEQYF. The CDR3 nucleotides read TGTGCCAGCAGTGAAAGATGGCTAGCGGGCCTCTCCTACGAGCAGTACTTC.

This clonotype was detected only a few times. J is TRBJ1-1 and V is TRBV18; possible D gene TRBD1, 5 bases. This CDR3 has 15 residues. Germline V gene sequence: CDR1 KGHSH, CDR2 LQKENI. Between the trimmed V and J ends, which lost 3 bases and 1 base, there was a span of 12 bases. The CDR3: CASSPFGHPNTEAFF. For the CDR3, the DNA is TGTGCCAGCTCACCCTTTGGACACCCGAACACTGAAGCTTTCTTT. The entire variable domain, with the rest obtained from reference TRBV18 and TRBJ1-1, is as follows: NAGVMQNPRHLVRRRGQEARLRCSPMKGHSHVYWYRQLPEEGLKFMVYLQKENIIDESGMPKERFSAEFPKEGPSILRIQQVVRGDSAAYFCASSPFGHPNTEAFFGQGTRLTVV.

Many counts were recorded for this clonotype. The J gene is TRBJ2-1, the V gene TRBV7-2; D is perhaps TRBD1 or TRBD2 (5 bases each). V lost 5 bases and J lost 4, with 12 bases in between. CDR1 is SGHTA, CDR2 FQGNSA, per germline. The CDR3 consists of 14 residues. Written as DNA, the CDR3 is TGTGCCAGCAGCCTGGGACCGGCATACAATGAGCAGTTCTTC. This codes for CASSLGPAYNEQFF. The full variable domain, in which reference TRBV7-2 and TRBJ2-1 provide the parts outside the CDR3, is GAGVSQSPSNKVTEKGKDVELRCDPISGHTALYWYRQSLGQGLEFLIYFQGNSAPDKSGLPSDRFSAERTGGSVSTLTIQRTQQEDSAVYLCASSLGPAYNEQFFGPGTRLTVL.

The V gene is TRBV7-2, the J gene TRBJ2-1; either TRBD1 or TRBD2 may supply D (5 bases each). CDR3 length: 15 residues. Germline V gene data show CDR1 as SGHTA and CDR2 as FQGNSA. Trimming stripped 5 bases from V and 4 bases from J, with 15 bases between. CDR3 DNA sequence: TGTGCCAGCAGCGGGGGAAGGGCGAGGTACAATGAGCAGTTCTTC. Protein: CASSGGRARYNEQFF. Full variable domain (remainder filled in from reference TRBV7-2 and TRBJ2-1): GAGVSQSPSNKVTEKGKDVELRCDPISGHTALYWYRQSLGQGLEFLIYFQGNSAPDKSGLPSDRFSAERTGGSVSTLTIQRTQQEDSAVYLCASSGGRARYNEQFFGPGTRLTVL.

This clonotype was counted a few times. The chain couples TRBV5-1 to TRBJ2-4; 7 nucleotides agree with TRBD2. The V gene end was trimmed by 0 bases and the J gene end by 6 bases; junction bases not matched to a gene: 3. This CDR3 comprises 14 residues. CDR1 is SGHRS, CDR2 YFSETQ, per germline. The CDR3 loop reads CASSLEASGNIQYF. The CDR3 DNA follows: TGCGCCAGCAGCTTGGAGGCTAGCGGAAACATTCAGTACTTC.

This clonotype was picked up a small number of times. J is TRBJ2-2 and V is TRBV24-1; 12 bases agree with TRBD2. Germline lookup yields CDR1 KGHDR and CDR2 SFDVKD. V lost 4 bases to trimming and J lost 5 bases; unmatched junction nucleotides: 7. The CDR3 is 17 amino acids. DNA for the CDR3: TGTGCCACCAGTGACAAGATGACTAGCGGGAGAACCGGGGAGCTGTTTTTT. It translates to CATSDKMTSGRTGELFF.

This clonotype has only a few counts. CDR3 residues: CSASPDRGVEAFF. The CDR3, as DNA: TGCAGTGCTAGCCCGGACAGGGGGGTTGAAGCTTTCTTT. The chain uses TRBV20-1 and TRBJ1-1; 10 bases line up with TRBD1. V lost 3 bases and J lost 7; bases outside the gene matches: 5. Germline CDR1 DFQATT, CDR2 SNEGSKA (reference sequence). This CDR3 contains 13 residues.

The chain is built from TRBV29-1 and TRBJ2-7; 10 nucleotides align to TRBD1. CDR1 is SQVTM, CDR2 ANQGSEA, per germline. V dropped 5 bases and J dropped 5; count of bases not matched to a gene: 3. The CDR3 consists of 12 residues. CDR3 loop: CSVRTGGNEQYV. The CDR3 DNA follows: TGCAGCGTTAGGACAGGGGGAAACGAGCAGTACGTC.

This clonotype was detected a few times. The gene calls are TRBV11-3 and TRBJ2-2; D is uncertain. Trimming took off 1 base at V and 3 bases at J, with 9 bases between the two ends. Germline CDR1 and CDR2: SGHNT and YENEEA. This CDR3 contains 15 residues. The CDR3 DNA reads as TGTGCCAGCAGCTTAGGGAGATCCGACACCGGGGAGCTGTTTTTT. The encoded protein is CASSLGRSDTGELFF.

This clonotype was seen a few times. The rearrangement uses TRBV5-1 and TRBJ2-7, with TRBD2 matching over 10 bases. The CDR3 sequence is 17 residues long. Germline V gene lookup returns CDR1 SGHRS and CDR2 YFSETQ. With V trimmed by 4 bases and J by 0 bases, 10 bases remained unmatched. The CDR3 DNA is TGCGCCAGCAGCGTCCGGACTAGCGGAATTAGCTCCTACGAGCAGTACTTC. This codes for CASSVRTSGISSYEQYF.

This clonotype has only a few counts. The chain couples TRBV7-9 to TRBJ2-7, with 11 bases aligning to TRBD2. Germline CDR1 is SEHNR and CDR2 is FQNEAQ (reference sequence). This CDR3 has 16 amino acids. Trimming removed 5 bases from V and 5 bases from J; junction bases left unmatched: 11. The CDR3: CASSAGLAGGYHEQYF. CDR3 DNA sequence: TGTGCCAGCAGCGCCGGCTTAGCGGGAGGGTACCACGAGCAGTACTTC.

The J gene is TRBJ2-1, the V gene TRBV5-1, with D unresolved. Trimming removed 1 base from V and 7 bases from J, with 6 bases in between. CDR1 and CDR2 from the germline V gene are SGHRS and YFSETQ. There are 12 residues in the CDR3. CDR3 DNA: TGCGCCAGCAGCTTGTATCGTAATGAGCAGTTCTTC. It is translated as CASSLYRNEQFF. The full variable domain, with the rest looked up from reference TRBV5-1 and TRBJ2-1, is KAGVTQTPRYLIKTRGQQVTLSCSPISGHRSVSWYQQTPGQGLQFLFEYFSETQRNKGNFPGRFSGRQFSNSRSEMNVSTLELGDSALYLCASSLYRNEQFFGPGTRLTVL.

V gene TRBV12-3 or TRBV12-4 combines with J gene TRBJ2-1; TRBD2 agrees at 11 bases. V dropped 6 bases and J dropped 9; count of bases not matched to a gene: 7. This CDR3 has 14 amino acids. CDR3 nucleotides: TGTGCCAGCAGCGATAGCGGGAGGGCCGTTGAGCAGTTCTTC. Translated: CASSDSGRAVEQFF.

The chain links TRBV7-9 to TRBJ2-1, with unresolved D. Germline-derived CDR1 and CDR2 are SEHNR and FQNEAQ (reference sequence). This CDR3 comprises 13 residues. V lost 7 bases and J lost 5, with 12 bases in between. The CDR3 sequence is CASTMSDNNEQFF. The CDR3 DNA sequence: TGTGCCAGCACCATGAGCGACAACAATGAGCAGTTCTTC.

There are many counts of this clonotype. V and J are TRBV4-1 and TRBJ2-5; 9 bases line up with TRBD1. Germline loops: CDR1 MGHRA, CDR2 YSYEKL. The CDR3 spans 14 residues. J gave up 4 bases and V 4 bases, and 4 bases lay outside the gene matches. The CDR3: CASSPGQGRETQYF. The CDR3, as DNA: TGCGCCAGCAGCCCCGGACAGGGGCGAGAGACCCAGTACTTC.

The rearrangement links TRBV5-1 to TRBJ1-2, with no clear D. CDR1 is SGHRS and CDR2 is YFSETQ in the germline V gene. The CDR3 totals 13 residues. V lost 4 bases and J 3 bases, leaving 10 bases between the germline ends. The CDR3 protein is CASSRNSDYGYTF. In DNA, the CDR3 is TGCGCCAGCAGCCGGAACAGCGACTATGGCTACACCTTC.

This chain uses TRBV2 with TRBJ2-3, with 8 bases lining up with TRBD2. Germline V CDR1 and CDR2: SNHLY, FYNNEI. This CDR3 is built from 17 residues. The V gene end was trimmed by 6 bases and the J gene end by 0 bases; junction bases not matched to a gene: 11. The CDR3 sequence: CASRRAGVAPSTDTQYF. CDR3 nucleotides: TGTGCCAGCAGACGAGCGGGAGTAGCTCCTAGCACAGATACGCAGTATTTT.

In this sample, this clonotype turned up a few times. The V call is TRBV12-3 or TRBV12-4, the J call TRBJ1-1, with unresolved D. CDR3 length equals 13 residues. V was clipped by 6 bases and J by 1 base, with 9 bases between them. DNA for the CDR3: TGTGCCAGCAGGAGCTCTGGGAACACTGAAGCTTTCTTT. The encoded protein is CASRSSGNTEAFF.

V and J are TRBV4-1 and TRBJ2-5; D unresolved. V was clipped by 6 bases and J by 0 bases, with 11 bases between them. Per the germline V gene, CDR1 is MGHRA and CDR2 is YSYEKL. CDR3 size: 14 residues. The CDR3 region has the DNA TGCGCCAGCAGGGCAGATATGTACCAAGAGACCCAGTACTTC. It translates to CASRADMYQETQYF.

The chain uses TRBV20-1 and TRBJ2-3, with 8 bases identical to TRBD2. V shed 1 base and J 1 base; nucleotides not matched to a gene: 7. Per germline, CDR1 DFQATT and CDR2 SNEGSKA (reference sequence). The CDR3 length is 16 residues. For the CDR3, the DNA is TGCAGTGCTAGAGCCCCAGCGGGAGCCGGCACAGATACGCAGTATTTT. It specifies CSARAPAGAGTDTQYF.

The rearrangement joins TRBV20-1 to TRBJ2-2; 9 bases fit TRBD2. V shed 4 bases, J shed 0 bases, and the junction held 6 bases outside the gene matches. CDR1 and CDR2 (germline): DFQATT, SNEGSKA (reference sequence). CDR3 length: 16 residues. CDR3 amino acids: CSAIVTSGPNTGELFF. The DNA for the CDR3 is TGCAGTGCTATAGTAACTAGCGGGCCGAACACCGGGGAGCTGTTTTTT.